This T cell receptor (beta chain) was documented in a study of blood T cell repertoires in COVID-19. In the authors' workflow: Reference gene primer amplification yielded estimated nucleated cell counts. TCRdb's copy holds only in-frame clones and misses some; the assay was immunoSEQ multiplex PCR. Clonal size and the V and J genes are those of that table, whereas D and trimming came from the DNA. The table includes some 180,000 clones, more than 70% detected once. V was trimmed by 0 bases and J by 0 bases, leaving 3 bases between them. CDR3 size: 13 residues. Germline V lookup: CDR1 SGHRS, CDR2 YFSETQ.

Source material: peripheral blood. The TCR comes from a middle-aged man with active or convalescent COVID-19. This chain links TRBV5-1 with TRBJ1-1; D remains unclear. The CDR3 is CASSLAVNTEAFF. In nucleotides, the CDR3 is TGCGCCAGCAGCTTGGCGGTGAACACTGAAGCTTTCTTT.